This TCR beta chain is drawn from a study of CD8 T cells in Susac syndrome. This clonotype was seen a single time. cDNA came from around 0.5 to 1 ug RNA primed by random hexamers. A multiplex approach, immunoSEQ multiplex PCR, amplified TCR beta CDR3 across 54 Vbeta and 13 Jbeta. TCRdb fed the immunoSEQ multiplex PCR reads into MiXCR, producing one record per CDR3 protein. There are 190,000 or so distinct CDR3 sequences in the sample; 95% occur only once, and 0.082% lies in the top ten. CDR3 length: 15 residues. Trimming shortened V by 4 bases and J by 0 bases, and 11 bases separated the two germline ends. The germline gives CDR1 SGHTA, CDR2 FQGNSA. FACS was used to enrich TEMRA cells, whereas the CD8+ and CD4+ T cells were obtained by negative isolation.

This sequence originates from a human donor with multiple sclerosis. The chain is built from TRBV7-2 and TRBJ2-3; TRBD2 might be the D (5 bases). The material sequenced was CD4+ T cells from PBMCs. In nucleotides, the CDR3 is TGTGCCAGCAGCTCGCCCGGGATCAGCACAGATACGCAGTATTTT. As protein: CASSSPGISTDTQYF.